This passage covers 18 T cell receptor beta chains from one sample sequenced in a study of blood T cell repertoires in COVID-19. The method was immunoSEQ multiplex PCR; TCRdb's version includes in-frame clones alone and lacks a portion of them. The sample lists about 380,000 clones, roughly 91% occurring once. Sequencing was done on a sample of PBMCs or T cells enriched from blood (not recorded which). All receptors derive from a woman aged 18-29 years who had recovered from COVID-19.

V usage is TRBV5-6 and J usage is TRBJ1-5, with a possible D match to TRBD1 (6 bases). Germline CDR1 is SGHDT and CDR2 is YYEEEE. CDR3 length: 15 residues. The V end was cut by 3 bases, the J end by 6 bases, with 16 bases between. This chain's CDR3 is CASSSRHRAGQPQHF. CDR3 nucleotide sequence: TGTGCCAGCAGCTCACGACACAGGGCGGGTCAGCCCCAGCATTTT.

This clone showed up just once. The chain employs TRBV27 and TRBJ2-7; weak D call: TRBD2 (6 bases). The CDR3 has 14 residues. V was pared by 6 bases and J by 5 bases, with 17 bases between. Germline V gene data show CDR1 as MNHEY and CDR2 as SMNVEV (reference sequence). The CDR3 here is CASRTRVSWDEQYF. CDR3 coding DNA: TGTGCCAGCAGGACTAGGGTCAGCTGGGACGAGCAGTACTTC.

The chain uses TRBV2 and TRBJ2-3; weak D call: TRBD2 (7 bases). The germline CDR1 and CDR2 sequences are SNHLY and FYNNEI. V lost 7 bases and J 2 bases, leaving 19 bases between the germline ends. The CDR3 contains 16 residues. CDR3 sequence: CASIRAAGAYTDTQYF. The CDR3 DNA reads TGTGCCAGCATCCGGGCGGCGGGGGCCTACACAGATACGCAGTATTTT.

CDR3 sequence reads: CASSSRQIYTEAFF. The DNA of the CDR3 is TGTGCCAGCAGCTCCCGACAGATCTACACTGAAGCTTTCTTT. This sequence joins TRBV28 and TRBJ1-1, with D possibly being TRBD1 (5 bases). V was shortened by 6 bases and J by 3 bases, with 14 bases between the two germline ends. CDR3 size: 14 residues. Germline V gene sequence: CDR1 MDHEN, CDR2 SYDVKM.

This chain connects TRBV5-1 to TRBJ2-3, with 9 bases fitting TRBD1. Trimming took 3 bases from V and 7 from J; bases not matched to a gene: 6. This CDR3 is 14 amino acids long. The germline gives CDR1 SGHRS, CDR2 YFSETQ. The CDR3 spells CASSSTGGANTQYF. CDR3 nucleotide sequence: TGCGCCAGCAGCTCGACAGGGGGGGCGAATACGCAGTATTTT.

This clone was observed once. The sample contains more than one DNA sequence encoding this CDR3. This chain links TRBV29-1 with TRBJ1-2; the D gene is possibly TRBD1 (5 bases). The CDR3 length is 11 residues. Germline V CDR1 and CDR2: SQVTM, ANQGSEA. Deletions cut 4 bases from V and 4 bases from J, with 7 bases between. The CDR3 nucleotides read TGCAGCGTTGGAGACAGCTATGGCTACACCTTC. It specifies CSVGDSYGYTF.

The chain couples TRBV5-6 to TRBJ2-7; D remains unclear. The CDR3 totals 12 residues. Germline CDR1 SGHDT, CDR2 YYEEEE. Between the trimmed V and J ends, which lost 0 bases and 3 bases, there was a span of 4 bases. The CDR3: CASSLALYEQYF. The CDR3 DNA is TGTGCCAGCAGCTTGGCCCTCTACGAGCAGTACTTC.

The chain couples TRBV2 to TRBJ1-6, with a weak D call TRBD1 (6 bases). The CDR3 sequence is 14 residues long. CDR1 and CDR2 (germline): SNHLY, FYNNEI. V was pared by 2 bases and J by 9 bases, with 11 bases between. In nucleotides, the CDR3 is TGTGCCAGCAGTGAATTGGGGGCGGCTTCACCCCTCCACTTT. Encoded protein: CASSELGAASPLHF.

The V gene is TRBV3-1 (or the pseudogene TRBV3-2), the J gene TRBJ1-5, with D perhaps matching TRBD1 (5 bases). This CDR3 contains 16 residues. Germline CDR1 reads LGHDT; CDR2 reads YNNKEL (reference sequence). V lost 4 bases to trimming and J lost 4 bases, with 17 bases between them. The CDR3 spells CASSLGGMTVNQPQHF. In DNA form, the CDR3 reads TGTGCCAGCAGCCTCGGGGGAATGACTGTTAATCAGCCCCAGCATTTT.

The CDR3 DNA is TGTGCCAGCGGACAGGGTAGTGATGAAAAACTGTTTTTT. Amino acid sequence: CASGQGSDEKLFF. The chain employs TRBV7-9 and TRBJ1-4; 8 nucleotides match TRBD1. The CDR3 has 13 amino acids. The ends lost 8 bases at V and 6 bases at J; junction bases unmatched: 5. Germline V gives CDR1 SEHNR, CDR2 FQNEAQ (reference sequence). Supplemented by reference TRBV7-9 and TRBJ1-4, the full variable domain reads DTGVSQNPRHKITKRGQNVTFRCDPISEHNRLYWYRQTLGQGPEFLTYFQNEAQLEKSRLLSDRFSAERPKGSFSTLEIQRTEQGDSAMYLCASGQGSDEKLFFGSGTQLSVL.

The genes are TRBV18 and TRBJ2-2, with 8 nucleotides matching TRBD2. CDR3 size: 16 residues. V trimming: 1 base; J trimming: 1 base; junction bases outside the gene matches: 2. Germline CDR1 is KGHSH and CDR2 is LQKENI. In DNA, the CDR3 is TGTGCCAGCTCACCACGGCTAGCGGGGAACACCGGGGAGCTGTTTTTT. Its protein is CASSPRLAGNTGELFF.

CDR3 loop: CASSFTQVGGGIYNEQFF. The CDR3 DNA sequence: TGTGCCAGCAGCTTCACCCAAGTGGGGGGGGGAATCTACAATGAGCAGTTCTTC. The V call is TRBV7-2, the J call TRBJ2-1, with 7 bases lining up with TRBD2. CDR3 length: 18 residues. Germline CDR1 and CDR2: SGHTA and FQGNSA. V was pared by 3 bases and J by 3 bases, with 14 bases of the junction left unmatched. The variable domain in full, with the rest retrieved from reference TRBV7-2 and TRBJ2-1, is GAGVSQSPSNKVTEKGKDVELRCDPISGHTALYWYRQSLGQGLEFLIYFQGNSAPDKSGLPSDRFSAERTGGSVSTLTIQRTQQEDSAVYLCASSFTQVGGGIYNEQFFGPGTRLTVL.

This rearrangement joins TRBV7-2 to TRBJ1-5; 10 nucleotides match TRBD1. With 4 bases clipped from V and 7 bases from J, the junction kept 7 bases outside the gene matches. Germline lookup yields CDR1 SGHTA and CDR2 FQGNSA. The CDR3 loop spans 15 amino acids. DNA of the CDR3: TGTGCCAGCAGCTCCGGACAGGGGGTAAGGCAGCCCCAGCATTTT. As protein: CASSSGQGVRQPQHF.

The chain combines TRBV6-5 with TRBJ2-2; no firm D call. Germline values: CDR1 MNHEY, CDR2 SVGAGI. With 2 bases removed from V and 9 bases from J, the gap between germline ends came to 13 bases. The CDR3 has 14 residues. The CDR3 region is CASSYAAASRELFF. The CDR3 nucleotides read TGTGCCAGCAGTTACGCTGCGGCAAGCCGGGAGCTGTTTTTT.

The chain recombines TRBV9 with TRBJ2-5, with 8 bases that match TRBD1. Germline trimming cut 3 bases from V and 4 bases from J; bases unmatched to any gene: 8. The CDR3 runs 15 residues. Germline V CDR1 and CDR2: SGDLS, YYNGEE. CDR3 residues: CASSANARGLETQYF. CDR3 bases: TGTGCCAGCAGCGCTAACGCCAGGGGGCTAGAGACCCAGTACTTC.

On this clone: This specimen includes other DNA sequences encoding the same CDR3. CDR3 nucleotides: TGTGCCAGCAGCGTAGGGCGGGGGAGTTACAATGAGCAGTTCTTC. Translating it yields CASSVGRGSYNEQFF. The J gene is TRBJ2-1, the V gene TRBV9, with TRBD2 matching 7 bases. The CDR3 runs 15 residues. Trimming at V came to 0 bases and at J to 4 bases, leaving 4 bases not matched to a gene. Germline loops: CDR1 SGDLS, CDR2 YYNGEE.

There are a few counts of this clone. The V gene is TRBV19, the J gene TRBJ2-2; possibly TRBD1 for D (6 bases). Germline V lookup: CDR1 LNHDA, CDR2 SQIVND (reference sequence). Trimming took off 4 bases at V and 5 bases at J, with 11 bases between the two ends. The CDR3 totals 14 residues. Here the CDR3 reads CASSKGERTGELFF. The CDR3 DNA reads TGTGCCAGTAGTAAGGGGGAGAGAACCGGGGAGCTGTTTTTT.

Notes on this clone: The junction and the germline gene differ at one end; a read error may be behind it. The rearrangement joins TRBV30 to TRBJ2-7; TRBD1 matches at 7 bases. The CDR3 extends over 13 amino acids. Germline CDR1 reads GTSNPN; CDR2 reads SVGIG (reference sequence). In DNA form, the CDR3 reads TGTGCCTGGGCCAAGGGACAGCCTAACGAACAGTACTTC. It encodes CAWAKGQPNEQYF.